This T cell receptor beta chain came from a study of cytotoxic CD8 clonotypes in ibrutinib-treated CLL. The overall study: 11 relapsed/refractory, roughly 15 treatment-naive; around 18 IGHV unmutated.

With sequencing, the targeted depth ranged from 1 in 200,000 to 1 in 1 million T cells. Profiling relied on immunoSEQ multiplex PCR, and the TCRdb table lists in-frame clones only, not all of them. The sample carries 50,000 to 75,000 clones, about three quarters recorded once. Notes on this clone: Its antigen is unidentified.

Trimming left V 0 bases short and J 8 bases short, with 8 bases between. Germline V gene sequence: CDR1 SGHRS, CDR2 YFSETQ. This CDR3 spans 12 amino acids. Study-wide points: Having risen at ibrutinib response, clonality had fallen back toward baseline by progression.

The J gene is TRBJ1-2, the V gene TRBV5-1; D gene ambiguous. This sample comprised PBMCs, obtained after 12 months of ibrutinib treatment. This TCR came from a human donor with chronic lymphocytic leukemia. CDR3 sequence: CASSLGQSGYTF. The CDR3 nucleotides are TGCGCCAGCAGCTTGGGGCAGTCAGGCTACACCTTC.